These 23 T cell receptor beta chains originate from one sample sequenced in a study of identical twins. TCRdb independently ran MiXCR on the 5' RACE reads; one entry per CDR3 protein. The table records approximately 630,000 distinct CDR3 sequences, about 7.6% of them present only once. This sample was also put to use in a study of yellow fever vaccine responses in identical twins.

Sequences were obtained from PBMCs. These receptor sequences come from a woman under 30 in good health.

This clonotype was counted between two and nine times. The rearrangement links TRBV12-3 or TRBV12-4 to TRBJ2-2, with D perhaps TRBD1 (6 bases). The ends were cut back, 6 bases at V and 3 bases at J, with 14 bases in the middle. The CDR3 has 15 amino acids. CDR3 sequence reads: CASSTTGTYTGELFF. CDR3 nucleotides: TGTGCCAGCAGCACGACAGGAACCTACACCGGGGAGCTGTTTTTT.

This clonotype was recorded a few times. The genes are TRBV12-3 or TRBV12-4 and TRBJ2-7; tentatively, D is TRBD1 (5 bases). The CDR3 consists of 13 residues. V lost 5 bases, J lost 2 bases, and 10 bases lay in between. The CDR3 reads CASSTTVTYEQYF. CDR3 in DNA: TGTGCCAGCAGTACGACAGTGACCTACGAGCAGTACTTC.

This clonotype appeared a few times. V gene TRBV5-4 combines with J gene TRBJ2-2, with a possible D match to TRBD2 (5 bases). This CDR3 has 15 amino acids. Germline CDR1 reads SGHNT; CDR2 reads YYREEE (reference sequence). Trimming removed 6 bases from V and 1 base from J, with 13 bases in between. CDR3: CASTPYRGNTGELFF. Here the CDR3 DNA reads TGTGCCAGCACCCCTTATCGGGGGAACACCGGGGAGCTGTTTTTT.

Many counts were recorded for this clonotype. The chain joins TRBV12-3 or TRBV12-4 to TRBJ2-1; TRBD2 might be the D (7 bases). The CDR3 consists of 13 residues. Trimming removed 3 bases from V and 9 bases from J, with 12 bases in between. This chain's CDR3 is CASSLRGGTEQFF. The DNA of the CDR3 is TGTGCCAGCAGTTTGAGGGGGGGGACTGAGCAGTTCTTC.

This clonotype occurred a few times. The gene calls are TRBV12-3 or TRBV12-4 and TRBJ2-1, with a possible D match to TRBD2 (5 bases). Trimming removed 7 bases from V and 2 bases from J, with 15 bases in between. CDR3 length: 15 amino acids. CDR3 sequence (DNA): TGTGCCAGCACTCTCATCGGACTCCCCTACAATGAGCAGTTCTTC. Its protein product is CASTLIGLPYNEQFF.

This clonotype has a handful of counts. The chain couples TRBV7-2 to TRBJ2-1, with 9 bases lining up with TRBD2. Germline V CDR1 and CDR2: SGHTA, FQGNSA. The V and J ends lost 5 bases and 5 bases, in that order; junction bases with no gene match: 7. The CDR3 length is 15 residues. The CDR3 loop reads CASSEGSGSNNEQFF. In DNA, the CDR3 is TGTGCCAGCAGCGAAGGTAGCGGGAGCAACAATGAGCAGTTCTTC.

J is TRBJ2-1 and V is TRBV25-1; the match to TRBD2 covers 9 bases. Trimming cost V 6 bases and J 10 bases; bases outside gene matches: 13. The CDR3 consists of 15 residues. Germline-derived CDR1 and CDR2 are MGHDK and SYGVNS. The CDR3 sequence is CASRWGGGRAGEQFF. In nucleotides, the CDR3 is TGTGCCAGCAGATGGGGTGGCGGGAGGGCGGGAGAGCAGTTCTTC.

This clonotype was seen ten or more times. The V call is TRBV6-1, the J call TRBJ2-7; the D gene is possibly TRBD1 (5 bases). The germline V gene encodes CDR1 MNHNS and CDR2 SASEGT. V was clipped by 4 bases and J by 0 bases, with 16 bases between them. CDR3 size: 16 residues. The CDR3 nucleotides read TGTGCCAGCAGTGTACGACAGCCCCGTGTCTCCTACGAGCAGTACTTC. Translated, it gives CASSVRQPRVSYEQYF.

In its sample, this clonotype was seen many times. The chain combines TRBV25-1 with TRBJ2-5; TRBD2 agrees at 8 bases. The ends lost 5 bases at V and 4 bases at J; junction bases unmatched: 6. In germline, CDR1 is MGHDK, CDR2 SYGVNS. The CDR3 is 14 amino acids. In nucleotides, the CDR3 is TGTGCCAGCAGTAGGAAGCGGGAGAGAGAGACCCAGTACTTC. Amino acids: CASSRKRERETQYF.

There are a few counts of this clonotype. The V and J genes are TRBV20-1 and TRBJ2-5; D not resolved. V lost 0 bases, J lost 2 bases, and 1 base lay in between. The CDR3 extends over 11 amino acids. The germline CDR1 and CDR2 sequences are DFQATT and SNEGSKA (reference sequence). The CDR3, as DNA: TGCAGTGCTAGAGAACAAGAGACCCAGTACTTC. This translates into CSAREQETQYF.

This clonotype was seen repeatedly, ten times or more. The rearrangement links TRBV5-1 to TRBJ2-5; D remains ambiguous. V lost 4 bases and J 0 bases, leaving 7 bases between the germline ends. Germline V gene lookup returns CDR1 SGHRS and CDR2 YFSETQ. CDR3 length equals 13 residues. The DNA of the CDR3 is TGCGCCAGCAGCCCCGCGTACCAAGAGACCCAGTACTTC. Translated, it gives CASSPAYQETQYF.

This clonotype occurred a few times. This chain joins TRBV20-1 and TRBJ2-7, with 10 positions matching TRBD2. V shed 2 bases and J 0 bases; nucleotides not matched to a gene: 4. The CDR3 is 15 amino acids. Germline CDR1 and CDR2: DFQATT and SNEGSKA (reference sequence). The CDR3 DNA is TGCAGTGCTAGACCCCCTAGCGGGGGCTCCTACGAGCAGTACGTC. It specifies CSARPPSGGSYEQYV.

This clonotype was counted only a few times. The chain joins TRBV6-6 to TRBJ2-3, with no clear D. Per germline, CDR1 MNHNY and CDR2 SVGAGI (reference sequence). This CDR3 is 13 amino acids long. Trimming removed 5 bases from V and 1 base from J, with 7 bases in between. CDR3 nucleotides: TGTGCCAGCAGTCCTTTCGGCACAGATACGCAGTATTTT. Amino acids: CASSPFGTDTQYF.

There are a few counts of this clonotype. The V and J genes are TRBV10-3 and TRBJ1-4; D unresolved. V was clipped by 3 bases and J by 3 bases, with 14 bases between them. This CDR3 contains 16 residues. CDR1 is ENHRY, CDR2 SYGVKD, per germline. The CDR3: CAISESRTLANEKLFF. The CDR3 DNA follows: TGTGCCATCAGTGAATCACGGACCCTAGCTAATGAAAAACTGTTTTTT.

This sequence joins TRBV12-3 or TRBV12-4 and TRBJ2-6; 11 nucleotides align to TRBD1. The CDR3 contains 18 residues. J gave up 0 bases and V 5 bases, and 6 bases lay outside the gene matches. DNA of the CDR3: TGTGCCAGCAGTCCGGGAGGACAGGGGGCCTCTGGGGCCAACGTCCTGACTTTC. It yields the protein CASSPGGQGASGANVLTF.

V and J are TRBV29-1 and TRBJ1-1; perhaps TRBD1 as D (5 bases). The CDR3 loop spans 13 amino acids. Germline values: CDR1 SQVTM, CDR2 ANQGSEA. Between the trimmed V and J ends, which lost 4 bases and 0 bases, there was a span of 9 bases. This CDR3 reads CSVAGLMNTEAFF. In nucleotides, the CDR3 is TGCAGCGTTGCGGGACTGATGAACACTGAAGCTTTCTTT.

CDR3 loop: CASSLGQGELNEQFF. The CDR3, as DNA: TGCGCCAGCAGCCTAGGACAGGGGGAACTCAATGAGCAGTTCTTC. The chain joins TRBV5-1 to TRBJ2-1, with 10 bases lining up with TRBD1. The CDR3 has 15 residues. Germline V gene sequence: CDR1 SGHRS, CDR2 YFSETQ. With V trimmed by 4 bases and J by 6 bases, 7 bases remained unmatched.

V and J are TRBV18 and TRBJ2-3, with 7 bases aligning to TRBD2. After removal of 3 bases from V and 7 bases from J, the junction contained 13 bases not matched to a gene. This CDR3 has 16 residues. Per the germline V gene, CDR1 is KGHSH and CDR2 is LQKENI. The CDR3 loop reads CASSPYSGGSVYTQYF. As DNA, the CDR3 is TGTGCCAGCTCACCCTACTCGGGCGGGAGTGTCTATACGCAGTATTTT.

This clonotype has just a few counts. The chain joins TRBV2 to TRBJ1-5; 10 bases map to TRBD1. Germline CDR1 SNHLY, CDR2 FYNNEI. CDR3 length: 17 amino acids. The V gene end was trimmed by 7 bases and the J gene end by 2 bases; junction bases not matched to a gene: 11. The CDR3 region has the DNA TGTGCCAGCACTCGCTCGACAGGGGGCTCGGGCAATCAGCCCCAGCATTTT. This gives the protein CASTRSTGGSGNQPQHF.

This clonotype came up many times. The chain employs TRBV7-9 and TRBJ2-5, with D perhaps matching TRBD2 (6 bases). From germline, CDR1 is SEHNR and CDR2 FQNEAQ (reference sequence). V lost 5 bases and J 5 bases, leaving 18 bases between the germline ends. There are 15 residues in the CDR3. The CDR3 region has the DNA TGTGCCAGCAGCCTAACCAACGCAGGAGGGGAGACCCAGTACTTC. It is translated as CASSLTNAGGETQYF.

The chain recombines TRBV11-1 with TRBJ2-2; D perhaps matches TRBD2 (5 bases). Trimming cost V 5 bases and J 7 bases, with 14 bases left between them. Looked up from germline, CDR1 is SGHAT and CDR2 is FQDESV (reference sequence). The CDR3 length is 14 residues. The CDR3 reads CASSPRTRGGELFF. Here the CDR3 DNA reads TGTGCCAGCAGCCCACGGACCCGGGGCGGGGAGCTGTTTTTT.

This clonotype was seen a few times. This CDR3 is CASSALAGALPNEQFF. For the CDR3, the DNA is TGTGCCAGCAGCGCCTTAGCGGGAGCCCTACCCAATGAGCAGTTCTTC. V and J are TRBV7-8 and TRBJ2-1; 9 bases line up with TRBD2. The germline CDR1 and CDR2 sequences are SGHVS and FQNEAQ. The CDR3 covers 16 residues. Germline trimming cut 5 bases from V and 6 bases from J; bases unmatched to any gene: 11.

This chain uses TRBV11-2 with TRBJ2-4; 13 nucleotides match TRBD2. Germline V gene lookup returns CDR1 SGHAT and CDR2 FQNNGV. The V segment lost 5 bases and the J segment 7 bases; nucleotides outside the gene matches: 11. This CDR3 has 17 residues. The CDR3 reads CASSRGGLAGIGNIQYF. The CDR3 region has the DNA TGTGCCAGCAGCCGGGGGGGACTAGCGGGAATTGGTAACATTCAGTACTTC.